The 7 T cell receptor beta chains below all came from one sample that was sequenced in a study of CD8 T cells in Susac syndrome. Random hexamers were used to reverse transcribe about 0.5 to 1 ug of RNA. TCRdb analysed the immunoSEQ multiplex PCR reads with MiXCR anew, one entry per CDR3 protein. The table lists around 110,000 distinct CDR3 sequences, under 96% of them singletons. The sample consisted of CD4+ T cells from PBMCs. Every receptor here comes from a human donor with Susac syndrome.

V usage is TRBV5-1 and J usage is TRBJ2-1; the D gene is possibly TRBD2 (6 bases). V was trimmed by 2 bases and J by 3 bases, leaving 15 bases between them. Germline V gene lookup returns CDR1 SGHRS and CDR2 YFSETQ. The CDR3 runs to 16 residues. Here the CDR3 DNA reads TGCGCCAGCAGCTTTGCACCGGGAGATCTCTACAATGAGCAGTTCTTC. It codes for CASSFAPGDLYNEQFF.

This chain connects TRBV20-1 to TRBJ2-3; D is perhaps TRBD2 (5 bases). V shed 3 bases and J shed 2 bases, with 18 bases lying between them. Per the germline V gene, CDR1 is DFQATT and CDR2 is SNEGSKA (reference sequence). The CDR3 runs to 16 residues. The CDR3 DNA is TGCAGTGCTAGTAGTATGGCTAGCTCCATCACAGATACGCAGTATTTT. Encoded protein: CSASSMASSITDTQYF.

The chain recombines TRBV24-1 with TRBJ1-1; tentatively, D is TRBD1 (5 bases). CDR1 is KGHDR, CDR2 SFDVKD, per germline. CDR3 length equals 13 residues. V dropped 6 bases and J dropped 4 bases, with 11 bases sitting between them. CDR3 protein: CATSRDPGTEAFF. In DNA, the CDR3 is TGTGCCACCAGTCGGGACCCTGGCACTGAAGCTTTCTTT.

This chain joins TRBV7-2 and TRBJ2-3; no clear D gene. The V end lost 5 bases, the J end lost 2 bases, and 5 bases lay between the germline ends. The CDR3 totals 12 residues. Germline lookup yields CDR1 SGHTA and CDR2 FQGNSA. The CDR3 reads CASSQPTDTQYF. In nucleotides, the CDR3 is TGTGCCAGCAGCCAGCCCACAGATACGCAGTATTTT.

V gene TRBV9 combines with J gene TRBJ2-5, with 7 bases aligning to TRBD2. Germline loops: CDR1 SGDLS, CDR2 YYNGEE. J was trimmed by 4 bases and V by 0 bases; bases with no gene match: 6. The CDR3 consists of 15 residues. CDR3 residues: CASSVAGGIAETQYF. The CDR3 region has the DNA TGTGCCAGCAGCGTAGCGGGAGGCATTGCAGAGACCCAGTACTTC.

V is TRBV29-1 and J is TRBJ2-7; D may be TRBD1 (7 bases). Per the germline V gene, CDR1 is SQVTM and CDR2 is ANQGSEA. Trimming pared 3 bases from V and 6 bases from J, leaving 18 bases between. This CDR3 contains 14 residues. CDR3 in amino acids: CSVEGGDRVGEQYF. CDR3 nucleotide sequence: TGCAGCGTTGAGGGGGGTGACAGGGTTGGCGAGCAGTACTTC.

J is TRBJ2-1 and V is TRBV29-1, with a weak D call TRBD2 (6 bases). The V end lost 4 bases, the J end lost 8 bases, and 15 bases lay between the germline ends. The CDR3 has 13 amino acids. The germline CDR1 and CDR2 sequences are SQVTM and ANQGSEA. The CDR3 DNA is TGCAGCGTTGCGGGTGGACTATCCTATGAGCAGTTCTTC. Translated, it gives CSVAGGLSYEQFF.